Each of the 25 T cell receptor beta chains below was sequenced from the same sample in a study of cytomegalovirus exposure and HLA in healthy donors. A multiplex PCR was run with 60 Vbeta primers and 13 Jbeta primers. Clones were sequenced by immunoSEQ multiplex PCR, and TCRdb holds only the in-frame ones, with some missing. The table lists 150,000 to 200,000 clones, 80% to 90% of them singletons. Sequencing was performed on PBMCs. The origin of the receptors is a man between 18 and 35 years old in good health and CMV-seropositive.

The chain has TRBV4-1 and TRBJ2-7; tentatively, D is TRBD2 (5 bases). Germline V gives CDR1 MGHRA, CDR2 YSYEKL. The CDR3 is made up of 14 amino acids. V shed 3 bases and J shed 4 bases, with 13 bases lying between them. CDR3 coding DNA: TGCGCCAGCAGCCAGCTGGGAGCATCATACGAGCAGTACTTC. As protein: CASSQLGASYEQYF.

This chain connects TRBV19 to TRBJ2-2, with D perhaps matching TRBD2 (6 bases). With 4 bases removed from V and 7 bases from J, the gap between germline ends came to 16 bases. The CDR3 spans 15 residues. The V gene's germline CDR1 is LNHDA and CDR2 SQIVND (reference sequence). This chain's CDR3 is CASSSGAASGGELFF. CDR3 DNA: TGTGCCAGTAGTAGCGGGGCAGCTTCCGGCGGGGAGCTGTTTTTT.

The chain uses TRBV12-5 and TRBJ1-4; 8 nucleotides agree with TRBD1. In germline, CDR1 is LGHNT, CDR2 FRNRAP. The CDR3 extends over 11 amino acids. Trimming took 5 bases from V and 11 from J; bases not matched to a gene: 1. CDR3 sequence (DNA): TGTGCTAGTGGTGGACAGGGCAAACTGTTTTTT. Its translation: CASGGQGKLFF.

CDR3 amino acids: CASSQDPGHNYGYTF. In DNA, the CDR3 is TGCGCCAGCAGCCAAGACCCAGGGCACAACTATGGCTACACCTTC. This chain connects TRBV4-3 to TRBJ1-2; D is perhaps TRBD1 (5 bases). Per the germline V gene, CDR1 is LGHNA and CDR2 is YSLEER. With 0 bases removed from V and 2 bases from J, the gap between germline ends came to 10 bases. The CDR3 totals 15 residues.

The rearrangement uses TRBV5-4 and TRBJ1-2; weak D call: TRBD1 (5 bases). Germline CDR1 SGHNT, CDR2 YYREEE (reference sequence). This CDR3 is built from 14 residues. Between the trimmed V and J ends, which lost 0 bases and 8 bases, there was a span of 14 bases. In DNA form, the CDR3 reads TGTGCCAGCAGCTTGGACGGGGGTCCAGGGGGCTACACCTTC. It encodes CASSLDGGPGGYTF.

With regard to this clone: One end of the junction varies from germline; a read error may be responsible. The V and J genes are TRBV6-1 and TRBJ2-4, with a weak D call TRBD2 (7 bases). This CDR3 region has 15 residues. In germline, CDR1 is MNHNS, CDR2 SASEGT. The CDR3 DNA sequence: TGTGCCAGCAGCTCAGGGTCGGGGGGCAAAAACAGTCAGTACTTC. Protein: CASSSGSGGKNSQYF.

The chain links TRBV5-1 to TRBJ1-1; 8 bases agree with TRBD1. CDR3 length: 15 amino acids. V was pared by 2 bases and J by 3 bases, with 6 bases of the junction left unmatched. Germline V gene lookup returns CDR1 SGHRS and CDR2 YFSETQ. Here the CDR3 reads CASSFQGARDTEAFF. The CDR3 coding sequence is TGCGCCAGCAGCTTCCAGGGGGCTAGGGACACTGAAGCTTTCTTT.

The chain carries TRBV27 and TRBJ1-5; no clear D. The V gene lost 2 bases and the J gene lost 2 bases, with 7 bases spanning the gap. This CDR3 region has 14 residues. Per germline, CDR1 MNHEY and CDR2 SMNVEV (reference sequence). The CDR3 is CASSLGTGNQPQHF. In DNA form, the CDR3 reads TGTGCCAGCAGTTTAGGTACGGGCAATCAGCCCCAGCATTTT.

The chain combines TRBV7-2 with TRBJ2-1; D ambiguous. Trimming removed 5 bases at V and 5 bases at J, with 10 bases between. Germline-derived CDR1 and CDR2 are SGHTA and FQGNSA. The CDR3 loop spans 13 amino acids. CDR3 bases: TGTGCCAGCAGCACAAGAGGCCACAATGAGCAGTTCTTC. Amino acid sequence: CASSTRGHNEQFF.

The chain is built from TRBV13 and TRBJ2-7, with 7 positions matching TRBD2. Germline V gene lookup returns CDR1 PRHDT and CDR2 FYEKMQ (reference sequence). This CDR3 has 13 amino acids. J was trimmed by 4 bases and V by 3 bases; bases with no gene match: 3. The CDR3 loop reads CASSFGGSYEQYF. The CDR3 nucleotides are TGTGCCAGCAGCTTCGGGGGGTCATACGAGCAGTACTTC.

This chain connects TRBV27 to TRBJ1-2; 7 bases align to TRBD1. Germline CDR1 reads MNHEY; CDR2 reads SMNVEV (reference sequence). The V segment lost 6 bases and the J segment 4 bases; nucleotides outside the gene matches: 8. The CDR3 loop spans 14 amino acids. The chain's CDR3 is CASRNRGSSYGYTF. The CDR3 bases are TGTGCCAGCAGGAACAGGGGAAGTAGCTATGGCTACACCTTC.

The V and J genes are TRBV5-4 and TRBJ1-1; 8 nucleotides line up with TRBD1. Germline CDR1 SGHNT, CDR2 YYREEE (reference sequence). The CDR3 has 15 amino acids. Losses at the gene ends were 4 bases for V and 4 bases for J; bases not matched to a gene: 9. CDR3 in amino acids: CASSAQDRVGTEAFF. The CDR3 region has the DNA TGTGCCAGCAGCGCCCAGGACAGGGTGGGCACTGAAGCTTTCTTT.

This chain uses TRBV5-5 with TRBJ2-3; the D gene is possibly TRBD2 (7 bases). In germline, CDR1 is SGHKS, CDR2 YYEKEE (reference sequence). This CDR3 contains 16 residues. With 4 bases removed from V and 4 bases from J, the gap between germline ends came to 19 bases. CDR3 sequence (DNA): TGTGCCAGCAGCCCCAACGGGGGGCCTACGGCAGATACGCAGTATTTT. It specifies CASSPNGGPTADTQYF.

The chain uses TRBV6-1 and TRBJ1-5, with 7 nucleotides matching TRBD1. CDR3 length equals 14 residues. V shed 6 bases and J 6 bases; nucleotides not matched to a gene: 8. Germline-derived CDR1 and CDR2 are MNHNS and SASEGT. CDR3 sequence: CASRLSRDSQPQHF. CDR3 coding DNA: TGTGCCAGCAGGTTGTCCCGGGACAGTCAGCCCCAGCATTTT.

The CDR3 is CAITSGEYNEQFF. CDR3 coding DNA: TGTGCCATCACTAGCGGGGAGTACAATGAGCAGTTCTTC. The chain links TRBV10-3 to TRBJ2-1, with 9 bases identical to TRBD2. Trimming at V came to 7 bases and at J to 4 bases, leaving 2 bases not matched to a gene. Germline V gives CDR1 ENHRY, CDR2 SYGVKD. The CDR3 consists of 13 residues.

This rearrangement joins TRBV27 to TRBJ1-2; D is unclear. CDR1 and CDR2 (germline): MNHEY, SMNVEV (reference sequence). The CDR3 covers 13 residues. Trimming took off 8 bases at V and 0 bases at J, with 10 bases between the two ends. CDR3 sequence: CASALGANYGYTF. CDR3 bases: TGTGCCAGCGCCCTAGGAGCTAACTATGGCTACACCTTC.

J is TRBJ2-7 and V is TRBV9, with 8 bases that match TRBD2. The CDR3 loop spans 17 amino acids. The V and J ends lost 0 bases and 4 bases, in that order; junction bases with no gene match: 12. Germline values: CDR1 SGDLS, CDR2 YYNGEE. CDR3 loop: CASSVAPHRGGIYEQYF. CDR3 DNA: TGTGCCAGCAGCGTAGCCCCCCATCGGGGGGGAATATACGAGCAGTACTTC. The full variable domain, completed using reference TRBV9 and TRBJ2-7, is DSGVTQTPKHLITATGQRVTLRCSPRSGDLSVYWYQQSLDQGLQFLIQYYNGEERAKGNILERFSAQQFPDLHSELNLSSLELGDSALYFCASSVAPHRGGIYEQYFGPGTRLTVT.

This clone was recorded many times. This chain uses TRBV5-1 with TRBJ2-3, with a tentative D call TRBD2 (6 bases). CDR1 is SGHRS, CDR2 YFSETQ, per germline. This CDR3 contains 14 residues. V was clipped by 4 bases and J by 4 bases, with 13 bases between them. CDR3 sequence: CASSPERVPDTQYF. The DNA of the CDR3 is TGCGCCAGCAGCCCCGAGCGGGTCCCAGATACGCAGTATTTT.

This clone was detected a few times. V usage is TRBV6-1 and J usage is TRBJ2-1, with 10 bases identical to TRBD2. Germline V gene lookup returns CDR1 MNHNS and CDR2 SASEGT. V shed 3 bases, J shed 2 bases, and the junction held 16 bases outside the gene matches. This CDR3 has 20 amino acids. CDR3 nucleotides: TGTGCCAGCAGTGATCCGGCTAGCGGGGGCCCCGGTTATGCCTACAATGAGCAGTTCTTC. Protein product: CASSDPASGGPGYAYNEQFF.

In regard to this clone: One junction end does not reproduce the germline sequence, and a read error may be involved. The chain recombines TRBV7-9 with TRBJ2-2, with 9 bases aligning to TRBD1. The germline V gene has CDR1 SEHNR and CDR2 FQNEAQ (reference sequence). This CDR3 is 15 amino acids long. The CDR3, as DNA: TGTTCCAGCAGCGTCGGGACAGGGTTGATCGGGGAGCTGTTTTTT. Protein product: CSSSVGTGLIGELFF.

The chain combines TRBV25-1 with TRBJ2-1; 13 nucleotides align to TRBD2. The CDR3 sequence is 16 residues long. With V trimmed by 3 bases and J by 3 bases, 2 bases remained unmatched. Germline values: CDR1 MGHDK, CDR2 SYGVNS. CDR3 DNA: TGTGCCAGCAGTGAGACTAGCGGGGGGCTCTACAATGAGCAGTTCTTC. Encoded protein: CASSETSGGLYNEQFF.

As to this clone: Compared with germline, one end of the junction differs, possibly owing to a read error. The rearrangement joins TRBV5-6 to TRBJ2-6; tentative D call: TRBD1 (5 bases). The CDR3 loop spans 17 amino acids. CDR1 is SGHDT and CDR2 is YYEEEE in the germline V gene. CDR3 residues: CASSLLPGSSGANGLTF. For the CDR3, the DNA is TGTGCCAGCAGCTTGCTTCCAGGCAGCTCTGGGGCCAACGGCCTGACTTTC.

CDR3 nucleotides: TGTGCCAGCACCTCCGTCGAGACTGAAGCTTTCTTT. Translated: CASTSVETEAFF. V gene TRBV7-9 combines with J gene TRBJ1-1; D unresolved. CDR3 length: 12 amino acids. Trimming removed 7 bases from V and 5 bases from J, with 11 bases in between. Germline V CDR1 and CDR2: SEHNR, FQNEAQ (reference sequence).

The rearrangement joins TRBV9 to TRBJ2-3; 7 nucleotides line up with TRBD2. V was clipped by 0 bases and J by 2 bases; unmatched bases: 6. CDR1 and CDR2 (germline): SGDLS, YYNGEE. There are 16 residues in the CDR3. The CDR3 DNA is TGTGCCAGCAGCGTAGGCGTCGGGGGGACCACAGATACGCAGTATTTT. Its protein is CASSVGVGGTTDTQYF.

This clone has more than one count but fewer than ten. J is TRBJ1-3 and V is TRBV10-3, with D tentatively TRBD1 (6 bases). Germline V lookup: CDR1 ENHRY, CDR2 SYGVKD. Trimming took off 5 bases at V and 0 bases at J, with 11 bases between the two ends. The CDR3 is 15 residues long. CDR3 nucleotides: TGTGCCATCAGTTCAGGACAGTACTCTGGAAACACCATATATTTT. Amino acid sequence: CAISSGQYSGNTIYF.